This record concerns one T cell receptor (beta chain) sequence. This entry comes from a study of patients and donors after allogeneic stem cell transplantation. TCRdb ran MiXCR on the RT-PCR reads and lists one entry per CDR3 protein. The sample lists roughly 200,000 distinct CDR3 sequences, around 40% occurring once. The CDR3 sequence is 15 residues long. Germline loops: CDR1 SNHLY, CDR2 FYNNEI. Trimming left V 6 bases short and J 4 bases short, with 16 bases between. This clonotype was sampled from a human donor who was either an allogeneic HSCT recipient or a stem cell or donor lymphocyte infusion donor (not recorded which). It is not recorded whose cells these are; they may come from a transplant donor. The chain employs TRBV2 and TRBJ2-1; D unclear. Sequenced sample: blood, either unsorted or a sorted T cell fraction (not recorded which). The CDR3 DNA reads as TGTGCCAGCAGATCTCAGATCCGAAAATACAATGAGCAGTTCTTC. It is translated as CASRSQIRKYNEQFF.